This T cell receptor beta chain appears in the sequencing data of a study of blood T cell repertoires in COVID-19. Study context: The cDNA or gDNA used as material had been derived from T cells, B-cell-depleted T cells, or PBMCs.

The study recruited people aged 18 to 89 years across approximately 24 US areas. Cohort placement rested on clinical history that participants reported themselves. CDR3 length: 14 residues. V was pared by 2 bases and J by 3 bases, with 9 bases between. Germline values: CDR1 SGHDT, CDR2 YYEEEE. Authors' data handling: Amplifying reference gene primers gave estimates of nucleated cell counts. Libraries were prepared by immunoSEQ multiplex PCR; TCRdb keeps only in-frame clonotypes and omits some of them. Clone size and V and J calls were adopted from that table, with D and trimming inferred from the DNA. The sample records roughly 400,000 clones, approximately 90% being singletons.

The sequence was collected from a woman aged 18-30 years who had been exposed to COVID-19. The sequencing input was PBMCs or T cells enriched from blood (not recorded which). The chain uses TRBV5-6 and TRBJ2-1, with D maybe TRBD2 (6 bases). CDR3 nucleotides: TGTGCCAGCAGCTTCCTAGCGCACTACAATGAGCAGTTCTTC. It encodes CASSFLAHYNEQFF.